These T cell receptor beta chains were read from a single sample in a study of preoperative IRX-2 immunotherapy in early breast cancer. Sequencing was performed with immunoSEQ multiplex PCR; in TCRdb, only in-frame clones are kept and a portion is missing. The sample has about 19,000 clones, 70% to 90% seen once. The specimen comprised lymph node tissue, sampled after IRX-2 immunotherapy. The receptors derive from a human donor with breast cancer. Each CDR3 is given with its conserved first and last residue. The D gene is left open where the match is weak. Not all rows give a size; the values are once, few, many and, for expanded clones, a class.

clone_size j_call cdr3_length v_call d_call cdr3_aa cdr3_nt
. TRBJ1-2 13 TRBV25-1 . CASSDSGNYGYTF TGTGCCAGCAGTGATTCCGGCAACTATGGCTACACCTTC
. TRBJ2-3 15 TRBV10-3 . CASRGLLRNTDTQYF TGTGCCAGCCGCGGACTCCTGAGGAACACAGATACGCAGTATTTT
. TRBJ1-4 15 TRBV28 . CASSSGDPTNEKLFF TGTGCCAGCAGTTCAGGGGACCCAACTAATGAAAAACTGTTTTTT
. TRBJ2-1 16 TRBV11-3 . CASSLVPSSPAGEQFF TGTGCCAGCAGCTTAGTCCCTAGCAGCCCGGCGGGGGAGCAGTTCTTC
. TRBJ1-4 19 TRBV19 TRBD1 CASSTLWGTGEATNEKLFF TGTGCCAGTAGTACACTATGGGGAACAGGGGAGGCAACTAATGAAAAACTGTTTTTT
. TRBJ1-2 15 TRBV6-8 TRBD1 CASNFDRGTHYGYTF TGTGCCAGCAATTTCGACAGGGGGACCCACTATGGCTACACCTTC
. TRBJ2-2 19 TRBV6-8 TRBD2 CASSYILAGGPSNTGELFF TGTGCCAGCAGCTATATACTAGCGGGGGGGCCCTCGAACACCGGGGAGCTGTTTTTT
. TRBJ1-6 15 TRBV9 . CASSPLDSLNSPLHF TGTGCCAGCAGCCCACTGGACAGTCTCAATTCACCCCTCCACTTT
few TRBJ1-2 15 TRBV28 . CASSPLPGRTGGYTF TGTGCCAGCAGTCCCCTCCCAGGCAGGACTGGGGGCTACACCTTC
. TRBJ1-1 12 TRBV25-1 . CASSEGWTEAFF TGTGCCAGCAGTGAGGGGTGGACTGAAGCTTTCTTT
. TRBJ2-7 15 TRBV1 . CASSQGSGGSYEQYF TGCGCCAGCAGCCAAGGGAGCGGCGGGTCCTACGAGCAGTACTTC
. TRBJ1-1 15 TRBV6-1 TRBD1 CASSEAPRGYTEAFF TGTGCCAGCAGTGAAGCTCCCAGGGGGTACACTGAAGCTTTCTTT
. TRBJ2-3 16 TRBV28 TRBD2 CASSSLAGGVADTQYF TGTGCCAGCAGTTCGCTAGCGGGAGGTGTCGCAGATACGCAGTATTTT
. TRBJ2-2 14 TRBV19 . CASRVDGNTGELFF TGTGCCAGTAGGGTGGACGGGAACACCGGGGAGCTGTTTTTT
. TRBJ1-3 14 TRBV6-8 TRBD1 CASGEQGDGNTIYF TGTGCCAGCGGGGAACAGGGGGATGGAAACACCATATATTTT
. TRBJ2-1 15 TRBV11-3 TRBD2 CASSLGLAAYNEQFF TGTGCCAGCAGCCTCGGACTAGCGGCCTACAATGAGCAGTTCTTC
. TRBJ2-7 13 TRBV6-8 TRBD1 CASSPTGYHEQYF TGTGCCAGCAGCCCGACAGGGTACCACGAGCAGTACTTC
once TRBJ2-6 17 TRBV10-3 . CAISESRGISGANVLTF TGTGCCATCAGTGAGTCGAGGGGGATCTCTGGGGCCAACGTCCTGACTTTC
. TRBJ2-7 12 TRBV19 . CASSIEGYEQYF TGTGCCAGTAGTATTGAGGGGTACGAGCAGTACTTC
. TRBJ2-7 14 TRBV7-5 . CASSSWTGSYEQYF TGTGCCAGCAGCTCTTGGACAGGATCCTACGAGCAGTACTTC
. TRBJ2-7 14 TRBV11-3 . CASSTRTATYEQYF TGTGCCAGCAGCACTCGGACAGCCACCTACGAGCAGTACTTC
. TRBJ1-1 13 TRBV6-8 . CASSFPVNTEAFF TGTGCCAGCAGTTTCCCCGTTAACACTGAAGCTTTCTTT
. TRBJ1-1 15 TRBV1 . CASSQWGFENTEAFF TGCGCCAGCAGCCAGTGGGGATTCGAGAACACTGAAGCTTTCTTT
. TRBJ2-3 14 TRBV6-8 . CASSYRRGADTQYF TGTGCCAGCAGTTACAGGCGAGGGGCAGATACGCAGTATTTT
. TRBJ2-7 14 TRBV5-1 . CASSHTGPQVEQYF TGCGCCAGCAGCCATACAGGACCACAGGTCGAGCAGTACTTC
. TRBJ2-5 15 TRBV19 TRBD2 CASSRLAGVGETQYF TGTGCCAGTAGCCGACTAGCGGGAGTTGGGGAGACCCAGTACTTC
. TRBJ1-2 17 TRBV4-1 . CASSQDWGRGGVYGYTF TGCGCCAGCAGCCAAGATTGGGGGCGGGGAGGGGTCTATGGCTACACCTTC
. TRBJ2-3 16 TRBV11-3 TRBD2 CASSLLAGGQKDTQYF TGTGCCAGCAGCTTACTAGCGGGGGGGCAGAAAGATACGCAGTATTTT
. TRBJ2-1 14 TRBV6-8 . CASSRQPSYNEQFF TGTGCCAGCAGTCGACAACCCTCCTACAATGAGCAGTTCTTC
. TRBJ1-5 13 TRBV9 TRBD1 CASEGAWNQPQHF TGTGCCAGCGAGGGGGCGTGGAATCAGCCCCAGCATTTT
. TRBJ1-2 14 TRBV15 . CATSRDPGESGYTF TGTGCCACCAGCAGAGATCCCGGGGAGAGTGGCTACACCTTC
. TRBJ1-4 14 TRBV6-7 . CASSYSYANEKLFF TGTGCCAGCAGTTACTCATATGCTAATGAAAAACTGTTTTTT
once TRBJ1-5 14 TRBV19 TRBD1 CASRWTGNNQPQHF TGTGCCAGTAGATGGACAGGGAACAATCAGCCCCAGCATTTT
. TRBJ2-7 14 TRBV18 . CASSPVRRSYEQYF TGTGCCAGCTCACCAGTTCGCCGCTCCTACGAGCAGTACTTC
once TRBJ2-2 15 TRBV18 . CASSPPGSYTGELFF TGTGCCAGCTCACCACCGGGGTCTTACACCGGGGAGCTGTTTTTT
. TRBJ1-1 15 TRBV7-7 . CASSLRGPMMTEAFF TGTGCCAGCAGCTTGAGGGGACCGATGATGACTGAAGCTTTCTTT
. TRBJ1-5 13 TRBV29-1 . CSVAGRGNQPQHF TGCAGCGTTGCTGGACGGGGCAATCAGCCCCAGCATTTT
. TRBJ2-3 15 TRBV28 TRBD1 CASSEPGQRTDTQYF TGTGCCAGCAGTGAACCGGGACAGCGCACAGATACGCAGTATTTT
. TRBJ1-3 15 TRBV18 TRBD1 CASSPRQGSGNTIYF TGTGCCAGCTCACCGAGACAGGGGTCGGGAAACACCATATATTTT
. TRBJ2-1 15 TRBV29-1 . CSVLRRGGSYNEQFF TGCAGCGTTTTACGGCGTGGGGGCTCCTACAATGAGCAGTTCTTC
. TRBJ2-2 14 TRBV29-1 . CSAFFQGQPGELFF TGCAGCGCCTTTTTCCAGGGTCAACCCGGGGAGCTGTTTTTT
. TRBJ1-1 12 TRBV30 . CAWSVLNTEAFF TGTGCCTGGAGTGTACTGAACACTGAAGCTTTCTTT
. TRBJ2-1 14 TRBV19 TRBD1 CASSILQGASEQFF TGTGCCAGTAGTATATTACAGGGGGCCAGCGAGCAGTTCTTC
. TRBJ2-3 15 TRBV5-1 . CASSLAGPLADTQYF TGCGCCAGCAGCTTGGCAGGCCCCCTCGCAGATACGCAGTATTTT
. TRBJ1-1 13 TRBV6-8 . CASSYRTGTEAFF TGTGCCAGCAGTTATAGGACGGGCACTGAAGCTTTCTTT
. TRBJ2-2 14 TRBV5-1 . CASSLGENTGELFF TGCGCCAGCAGCTTGGGGGAGAACACCGGGGAGCTGTTTTTT
. TRBJ1-3 15 TRBV7-5 . CASSLVGDSGNTIYF TGTGCCAGCAGCTTGGTGGGGGACTCTGGAAACACCATATATTTT
. TRBJ1-6 14 TRBV11-3 . CASSLAGGGSPLHF TGTGCCAGCAGCTTGGCCGGGGGCGGTTCACCCCTCCACTTT
. TRBJ1-5 12 TRBV6-8 . CASGGGNQPQHF TGTGCCAGTGGGGGGGGAAATCAGCCCCAGCATTTT
. TRBJ1-5 17 TRBV6-8 . CASSRGGGKRSNQPQHF TGTGCCAGCAGTAGGGGTGGGGGCAAGCGCAGCAATCAGCCCCAGCATTTT